One sample yielded the 9 T cell receptor beta chains listed below, sequenced in a study of shared clonotypes between healthy human individuals. Assay: immunoSEQ multiplex PCR; the TCRdb copy retains only in-frame clones and omits some. The data contain 550,000 to 600,000 clones, about 80% of them seen just once; the ten biggest clones take up around 12%. The sequenced material came from PBMCs. The receptors derive from a woman in her forties in good health. Some clones in this sample may be carry-over from other donors' samples.

The chain recombines TRBV29-1 with TRBJ2-3, with a tentative D call TRBD1 (8 bases). V was trimmed by 6 bases and J by 8 bases, leaving 18 bases between them. Germline values: CDR1 SQVTM, CDR2 ANQGSEA. The CDR3 is made up of 13 amino acids. The DNA for the CDR3 is TGCAGCGTCATACAGGGGGGGGCGGCTACGCAGTATTTT. Its protein product is CSVIQGGAATQYF.

The genes are TRBV7-8 and TRBJ2-7; D is undetermined. Germline values: CDR1 SGHVS, CDR2 FQNEAQ. The CDR3 is 16 amino acids. V shed 0 bases and J shed 2 bases, with 14 bases lying between them. The DNA for the CDR3 is TGTGCCAGCAGCTTAGCGGCGACGGACGCCACCTACGAGCAGTACTTC. Encoded protein: CASSLAATDATYEQYF. Drawing the rest from reference TRBV7-8 and TRBJ2-7, the complete variable domain is GAGVSQSPRYKVAKRGQDVALRCDPISGHVSLFWYQQALGQGPEFLTYFQNEAQLDKSGLPSDRFFAERPEGSVSTLKIQRTQQEDSAVYLCASSLAATDATYEQYFGPGTRLTVT.

The chain is built from TRBV29-1 and TRBJ2-7; TRBD2 matches 11 bases. The V segment lost 4 bases and the J segment 5 bases; nucleotides outside the gene matches: 7. The CDR3 is 14 amino acids. Germline V gene lookup returns CDR1 SQVTM and CDR2 ANQGSEA. The CDR3, as DNA: TGCAGCGTTGTTCCTAGCGGGAGGCCGAACGAGCAGTACTTC. Protein sequence: CSVVPSGRPNEQYF.

V gene TRBV27 combines with J gene TRBJ2-7, with D possibly TRBD1 on 6 matching bases. The CDR3 sequence is 12 residues long. V lost 4 bases and J 6 bases, leaving 10 bases between the germline ends. CDR1 and CDR2 (germline): MNHEY, SMNVEV (reference sequence). The CDR3, as DNA: TGTGCCAGCAGTTGGGGGCGCGGCGAGCAGTACTTC. It translates to CASSWGRGEQYF.

The chain is built from TRBV7-2 and TRBJ2-6; D is perhaps TRBD2 (5 bases). CDR3 length equals 18 residues. The germline V gene has CDR1 SGHTA and CDR2 FQGNSA. V was shortened by 1 base and J by 0 bases, with 13 bases between the two germline ends. DNA for the CDR3: TGTGCCAGCAGCTTAGTTTCAACCGGGAACTCTGGGGCCAACGTCCTGACTTTC. This codes for CASSLVSTGNSGANVLTF.

J is TRBJ1-4 and V is TRBV5-5; 8 bases fit TRBD1. Trimming removed 1 base from V and 3 bases from J; junction bases left unmatched: 5. The CDR3 sequence is 16 residues long. The V gene's germline CDR1 is SGHKS and CDR2 YYEKEE (reference sequence). CDR3 sequence reads: CASSLLPGQANEKLFF. CDR3 in DNA: TGTGCCAGCAGCTTGTTACCGGGACAGGCTAATGAAAAACTGTTTTTT.

The gene calls are TRBV18 and TRBJ2-7; 8 bases are shared with TRBD1. The J segment lost 2 bases and the V segment lost 4 bases, leaving 7 bases of the junction unmatched. The germline CDR1 and CDR2 sequences are KGHSH and LQKENI. The CDR3 runs to 15 residues. The CDR3 region has the DNA TGTGCCAGCTCACGACCGACAGGGGAGGCCTACGAGCAGTACTTC. Protein sequence: CASSRPTGEAYEQYF.

This chain joins TRBV7-2 and TRBJ2-7; no clear D. The V end was cut by 2 bases, the J end by 4 bases, with 3 bases between. The CDR3 loop spans 11 amino acids. The V gene's germline CDR1 is SGHTA and CDR2 FQGNSA. CDR3 sequence reads: CASSLKYEQYF. DNA for the CDR3: TGTGCCAGCAGCTTAAAGTACGAGCAGTACTTC.

The chain couples TRBV29-1 to TRBJ2-5; no clear D. There are 12 residues in the CDR3. Germline-derived CDR1 and CDR2 are SQVTM and ANQGSEA. V lost 2 bases and J 2 bases, leaving 6 bases between the germline ends. CDR3 sequence reads: CSVEYRQETQYF. The CDR3 coding sequence is TGCAGCGTTGAATACAGACAAGAGACCCAGTACTTC.